This T cell receptor beta chain was recorded in a study of T cells in Graves' hyperthyroidism and ophthalmopathy (dated by TCRdb to between 2019 and 2020). Some background on the complete study: Peripheral blood samples were taken at initial diagnosis, before any treatment was given. After sampling, hyperthyroidism patients received methimazole starting at 30 mg daily, and ophthalmopathy patients received high-dose intravenous methylprednisolone. For training and testing, the 100 patients in the discovery cohort were randomly divided in a 7:3 ratio. In addition, the study compared T-cell repertoires in thyroid tissue and in blood from six Graves' hyperthyroidism patients. To identify distinguishing TCR V-J signatures, a discovery cohort of around 100 patients was used, comprising 43 with Graves' ophthalmopathy and around 57 with stable Graves' hyperthyroidism. An independent validation cohort of around 19 hyperthyroidism patients and about 16 patients who later progressed to ophthalmopathy tested prospective prediction of ophthalmopathy. TCR Vbeta CDR3 sequencing of approximately 140 peripheral blood samples (over 40 ophthalmopathy, 75 hyperthyroidism and some 17 progressor patients) is reported in the paper. Findings and caveats that apply to the study as a whole: Most expanded thyroid clonotypes (frequency above 0.001) were also detected in blood, a finding suggesting that blood repertoires may reflect thyroid immune responses. A 13 V-J signature model separated ophthalmopathy from stable hyperthyroidism, with over 85% sensitivity and approximately 81% specificity in cross-validation and 80%/75% in testing. No statistical method was used to set the sample size in advance, and investigators knew the group allocation. In validation, the model predicted progression to ophthalmopathy with over 60% sensitivity and 72% to 75% specificity, a median of 6.5 months before onset.

This clonotype was counted at least ten times. What antigen it recognizes has not been identified. No base-level quality is on record; no much larger clone is a single base apart. Stable Graves' hyperthyroidism was defined as the absence of progression to ophthalmopathy over 18 months of follow-up. The hyperthyroidism patients were between 18 and 65 years old and newly diagnosed, with a disease duration of less than 2 months. The study excluded patients with uncontrolled infections, other autoimmune diseases, pregnancy or lactation. Diagnoses relied on clinical symptoms, serum thyroxine and TRAb, thyroid ultrasound and orbital computed tomography. PBMCs were separated from approximately 9.9 ml of fresh peripheral blood using Ficoll-Paque density gradient centrifugation. Trizol reagent was used to extract total RNA, and RNA quality was then checked on an Agilent 2100 Bioanalyzer. CDR1 MNHEY and CDR2 SVGAGI are derived from the germline V gene. The CDR3 holds 15 amino acids from the cysteine to the phenylalanine. Only the CDR3 DNA is retained, 45 bases long and in frame from the first base. V and J are trimmed by 2 bases and 5 bases, and the gene matches miss 7 bases of the junction.

Amplification of TCR beta CDR3 regions was carried out from RNA transcripts. A first-round RT-PCR of the TCR CDR3 used the HTBI primer set with the Qiagen OneStep RT-PCR kit. Libraries were constructed in a second round of multiplex PCR, after which size selection and purification were carried out. The libraries were sequenced on an Illumina HiSeq2000 using paired-end 100 bp reads. On the study's bioinformatics: SOAPnuke was used to process the raw data, removing reads that contained adapters or uncalled bases, had a mean Phred below 15, or lacked an exact match to the constant primer or identifier. High-quality paired reads were merged using COPE v1.2.5, and each unique nucleotide sequence was defined as a clonotype. MiTCR v1.1 was used to align clonotypes to the IMGT TRBV, TRBD and TRBJ reference segments. Only V-J combinations with frequency above 0.0001, covering 99.2% of repertoires, were analysed. A TCS score was defined as the ratio between F50 (clonal expansion) and ExV (chaos), using BLOSUM62-based TCRdist between CDR3 peptides within each V-J. Welch's t-statistics and random forest reduced roughly 540 V-J features to 13, which were used in a naive Bayes classifier (R e1071). The raw public data were reprocessed by TCRdb itself: fastp quality trimming at Q25, MiXCR clonotype calling, in-frame beta chains only. For every CDR3 protein sequence, its rows merge into one entry that carries the most common genes and DNA. The V and J calls were determined by TCRdb, not by the authors. Here the sample has more than 300,000 distinct CDR3 sequences; around 13% occur a single time. Clones ranked in the top ten supply roughly 11% of the sample.

The chain uses TRBV6-5 and TRBJ1-1, with 8 bases matching TRBD1. The specimen was blood. The origin of this receptor is a woman aged 60-70 years with Graves' hyperthyroidism. The nucleotide sequence is TGTGCCAGCAGTTACACCGACAGGGGAGGGACTGAAGCTTTCTTT. Its product reads: CASSYTDRGGTEAFF.